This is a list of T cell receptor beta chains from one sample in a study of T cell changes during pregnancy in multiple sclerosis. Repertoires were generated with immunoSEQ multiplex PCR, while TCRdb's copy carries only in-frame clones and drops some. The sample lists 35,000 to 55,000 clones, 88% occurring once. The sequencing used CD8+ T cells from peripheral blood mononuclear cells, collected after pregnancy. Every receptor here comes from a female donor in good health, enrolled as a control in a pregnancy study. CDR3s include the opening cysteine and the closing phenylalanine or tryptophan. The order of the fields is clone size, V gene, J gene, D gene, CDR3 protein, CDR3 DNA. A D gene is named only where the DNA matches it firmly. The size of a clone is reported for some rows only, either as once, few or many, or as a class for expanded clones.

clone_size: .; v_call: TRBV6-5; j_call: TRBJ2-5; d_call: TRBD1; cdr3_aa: CASSSSYTDRAETQYF; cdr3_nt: TGTGCCAGCAGTTCCTCCTACACGGACAGGGCAGAGACCCAGTACTTC
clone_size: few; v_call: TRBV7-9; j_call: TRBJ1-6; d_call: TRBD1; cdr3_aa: CASSGTDSPLHF; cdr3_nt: TGTGCCAGCAGCGGGACAGATTCACCCCTCCACTTT
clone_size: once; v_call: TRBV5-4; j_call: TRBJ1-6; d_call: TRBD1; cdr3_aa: CASSFFIGTADSPLHF; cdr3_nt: TGTGCCAGCAGCTTTTTCATCGGGACAGCGGACTCACCCCTCCACTTT
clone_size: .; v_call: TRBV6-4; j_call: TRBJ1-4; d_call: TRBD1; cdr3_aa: CASSDGTGGSNEKLFF; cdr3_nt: TGTGCCAGCAGTGACGGGACAGGGGGAAGTAATGAAAAACTGTTTTTT
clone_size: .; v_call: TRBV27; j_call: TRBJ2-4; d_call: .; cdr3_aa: CASSLGGGRNIQYF; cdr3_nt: TGTGCCAGCAGTTTGGGAGGGGGGAGGAACATTCAGTACTTC
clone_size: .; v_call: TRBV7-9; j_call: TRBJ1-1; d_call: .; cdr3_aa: CASSVNTEAFF; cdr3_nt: TGTGCCAGCAGCGTAAACACTGAAGCTTTCTTT
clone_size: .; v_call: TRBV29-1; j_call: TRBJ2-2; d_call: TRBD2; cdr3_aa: CSVSGGGESNTGELFF; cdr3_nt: TGCAGCGTCTCCGGGGGAGGGGAGTCGAACACCGGGGAGCTGTTTTTT
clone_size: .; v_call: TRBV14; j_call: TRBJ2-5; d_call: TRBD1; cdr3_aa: CASSRDRVETQYF; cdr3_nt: TGTGCCAGCAGCCGGGACAGGGTCGAGACCCAGTACTTC
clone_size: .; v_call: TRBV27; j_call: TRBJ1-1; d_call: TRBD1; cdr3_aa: CASTPGGLAEAFF; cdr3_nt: TGTGCCAGCACCCCAGGGGGATTAGCTGAAGCTTTCTTT
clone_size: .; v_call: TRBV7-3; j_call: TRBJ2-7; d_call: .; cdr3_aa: CASSFDKSYEQYF; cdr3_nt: TGTGCCAGCAGCTTTGACAAGTCCTACGAGCAGTACTTC
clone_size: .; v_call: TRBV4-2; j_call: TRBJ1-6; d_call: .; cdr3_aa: CASSQDYPYNSPLHF; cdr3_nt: TGTGCCAGCAGCCAAGACTATCCCTATAATTCACCCCTCCACTTT
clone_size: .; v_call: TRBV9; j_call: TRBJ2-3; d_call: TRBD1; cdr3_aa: CASSVGGGQGATDTQYF; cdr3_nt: TGTGCCAGCAGCGTAGGAGGGGGACAGGGGGCGACAGATACGCAGTATTTT
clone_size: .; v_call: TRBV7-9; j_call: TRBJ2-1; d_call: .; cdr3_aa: CASGSTVGSSYNEQFF; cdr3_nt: TGTGCCAGCGGCTCCACGGTGGGGAGCTCCTACAATGAGCAGTTCTTC
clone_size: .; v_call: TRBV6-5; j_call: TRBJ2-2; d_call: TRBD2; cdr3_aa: CASGGGVGGELFF; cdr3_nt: TGTGCCAGCGGCGGGGGGGTAGGCGGGGAGCTGTTTTTT
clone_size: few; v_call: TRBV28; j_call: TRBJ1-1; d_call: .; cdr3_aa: CASSLDSMNTEAFF; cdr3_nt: TGTGCCAGCAGTCTCGACAGTATGAACACTGAAGCTTTCTTT
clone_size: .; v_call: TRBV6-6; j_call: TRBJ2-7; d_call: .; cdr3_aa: CASSYSVGGSYEQYF; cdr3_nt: TGTGCCAGCAGTTACTCTGTCGGGGGCTCCTACGAGCAGTACTTC
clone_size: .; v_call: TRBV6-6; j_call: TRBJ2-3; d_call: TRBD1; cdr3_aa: CASSYPGTGLRDTQYF; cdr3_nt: TGTGCCAGCAGTTACCCCGGGACAGGGCTCCGGGATACGCAGTATTTT
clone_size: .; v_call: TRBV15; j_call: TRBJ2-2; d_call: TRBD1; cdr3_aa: CATSRGDRGVGELFF; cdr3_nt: TGTGCCACCAGCAGAGGGGACAGGGGGGTCGGGGAGCTGTTTTTT
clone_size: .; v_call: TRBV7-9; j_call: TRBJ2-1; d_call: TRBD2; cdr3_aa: CASSLATSGRTDEQFF; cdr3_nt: TGTGCCAGCAGCTTAGCAACTAGCGGTAGGACGGATGAGCAGTTCTTC
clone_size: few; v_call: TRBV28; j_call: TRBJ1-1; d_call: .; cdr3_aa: CASRSSEAFF; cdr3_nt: TGTGCCAGCCGTTCATCTGAAGCTTTCTTT
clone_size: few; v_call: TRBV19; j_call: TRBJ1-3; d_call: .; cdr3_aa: CATSGLENTIYF; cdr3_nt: TGTGCCACAAGTGGGCTGGAAAACACCATATATTTT
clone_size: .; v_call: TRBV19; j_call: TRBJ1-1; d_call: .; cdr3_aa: CGTLLRTEAFF; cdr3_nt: TGTGGCACCCTCCTGCGGACTGAAGCTTTCTTT
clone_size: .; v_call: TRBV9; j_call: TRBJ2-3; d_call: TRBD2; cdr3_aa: CASSVPLAGGVTDTQYF; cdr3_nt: TGTGCCAGCAGCGTCCCTTTAGCGGGGGGCGTTACAGATACGCAGTATTTT
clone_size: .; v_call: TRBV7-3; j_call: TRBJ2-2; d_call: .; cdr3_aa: CASSFNTGELFF; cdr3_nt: TGTGCCAGCAGCTTCAATACCGGGGAGCTGTTTTTT
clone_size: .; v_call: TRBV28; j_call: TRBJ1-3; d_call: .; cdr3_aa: CASSLSSAGDSSGNTIYF; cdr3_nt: TGTGCCAGCAGTTTATCTTCAGCAGGGGATAGCTCTGGAAACACCATATATTTT
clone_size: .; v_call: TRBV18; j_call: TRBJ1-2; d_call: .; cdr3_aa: CASSPPLEGLEGDYGYTF; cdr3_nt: TGTGCCAGCTCACCACCATTGGAGGGTCTTGAAGGGGACTATGGCTACACCTTC
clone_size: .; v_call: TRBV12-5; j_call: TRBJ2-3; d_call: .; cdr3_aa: CASGLTGSDTQYF; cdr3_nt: TGTGCTAGTGGTTTAACAGGGTCCGATACGCAGTATTTT
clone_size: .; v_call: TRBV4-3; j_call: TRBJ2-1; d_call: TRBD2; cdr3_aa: CASSQDERGGSYNEQFF; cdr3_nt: TGCGCCAGCAGCCAAGACGAGCGGGGGGGCTCCTACAATGAGCAGTTCTTC